Each of the 27 T cell receptor beta chains below was sequenced from the same sample in a study of T-cell reconstitution after alpha-beta-depleted transplantation in children. It was with unique molecular identifiers that the TCRbeta library was prepared. TCRdb processed the PCR reads anew with MiXCR; each CDR3 protein has one entry. The sample lists under 300,000 distinct CDR3 sequences, under 14% occurring once. This specimen was peripheral blood, taken 180 days after TCRalphabeta/CD19-depleted stem cell transplant. These receptor sequences come from a male patient aged 2 to 9 who had a stem cell transplant for chronic granulomatous disease, so the T cells may come from the graft donor.

This clonotype was seen once. One end of the junction is discordant with germline, which a read error may explain. The CDR3 DNA reads TGTGCCAGAAGTTCAACACATACCGGGACAGGGCCCCACTATGGCTACACCTTC. Its protein is CARSSTHTGTGPHYGYTF. The chain is built from TRBV12-3 or TRBV12-4 and TRBJ1-2, with 9 nucleotides matching TRBD1. The CDR3 has 18 residues.

This clonotype appeared many times. J is TRBJ1-4 and V is TRBV20-1; D is uncertain. CDR3 size: 13 residues. Germline V gives CDR1 DFQATT, CDR2 SNEGSKA (reference sequence). The CDR3 DNA is TGCAGCGCGAGCCTGGTCTTCAATGAAAAACTGTTTTTT. This encodes CSASLVFNEKLFF.

This clonotype was counted ten times or more. The chain links TRBV28 to TRBJ2-7; 11 bases are a match to TRBD1. After removal of 6 bases from V and 3 bases from J, the junction contained 7 bases not matched to a gene. Germline CDR1 reads MDHEN; CDR2 reads SYDVKM. The CDR3 is 15 amino acids. The CDR3 DNA reads TGTGCCAGCAGCTTTTCCGGGACAGGGGGCTACGAGCAGTACTTC. Translating it yields CASSFSGTGGYEQYF.

V and J are TRBV30 and TRBJ2-1; 8 bases agree with TRBD1. Trimming took 5 bases from V and 2 from J; bases not matched to a gene: 8. The germline CDR1 and CDR2 sequences are GTSNPN and SVGIG (reference sequence). This CDR3 has 15 amino acids. The CDR3 loop reads CAWCPGQGPYNEQFF. CDR3 DNA sequence: TGTGCCTGGTGTCCCGGACAGGGCCCCTACAATGAGCAGTTCTTC. The full variable domain, completed using reference TRBV30 and TRBJ2-1, is SQTIHQWPATLVQPVGSPLSLECTVEGTSNPNLYWYRQAAGRGLQLLFYSVGIGQISSEVPQNLSASRPQDRQFILSSKKLLLSDSGFYLCAWCPGQGPYNEQFFGPGTRLTVL.

The chain combines TRBV7-8 with TRBJ2-1, with 7 bases aligning to TRBD2. Germline CDR1 reads SGHVS; CDR2 reads FQNEAQ. The CDR3 consists of 17 residues. Trimming took 1 base from V and 0 from J; bases not matched to a gene: 6. The DNA for the CDR3 is TGTGCCAGCAGCTTAGTTGTGGGACTATCCTCCTACAATGAGCAGTTCTTC. Amino acid sequence: CASSLVVGLSSYNEQFF.

This clonotype was seen at least ten times. J is TRBJ1-2 and V is TRBV20-1, with 8 bases fitting TRBD1. There are 15 residues in the CDR3. J gave up 4 bases and V 2 bases, and 9 bases lay outside the gene matches. CDR1 is DFQATT, CDR2 SNEGSKA, per germline (reference sequence). CDR3 DNA sequence: TGCAGTGCTAGACCCTACGGACAGGGCGGCTATGGCTACACCTTC. Amino acids: CSARPYGQGGYGYTF.

In this sample, this clonotype turned up a few times. This chain uses TRBV7-9 with TRBJ2-1, with 8 nucleotides matching TRBD2. The germline gives CDR1 SEHNR, CDR2 FQNEAQ (reference sequence). The CDR3 contains 14 residues. The CDR3 region is CGERAGASYNEQFF. CDR3 nucleotide sequence: TGTGGGGAACGAGCGGGAGCCTCCTACAATGAGCAGTTCTTC.

In this sample, this clonotype turned up many times. V is TRBV20-1 and J is TRBJ2-7; 8 positions match TRBD1. The CDR3 is 16 amino acids. V was clipped by 1 base and J by 4 bases; unmatched bases: 12. Per germline, CDR1 DFQATT and CDR2 SNEGSKA (reference sequence). The CDR3 DNA follows: TGCAGTGCTAGAGCGGGTGACAGGGGATTCACGTACGAGCAGTACTTC. Translated: CSARAGDRGFTYEQYF.

This clonotype was picked up many times. V usage is TRBV12-3 or TRBV12-4 and J usage is TRBJ1-1; TRBD1 agrees at 7 bases. The CDR3 spans 13 residues. J lost 7 bases, V lost 3 bases, and 5 bases had no gene match. Here the CDR3 reads CASSFPGTVEAFF. DNA of the CDR3: TGTGCCAGCAGTTTCCCCGGGACAGTTGAAGCTTTCTTT.

This clonotype was found many times. This chain links TRBV9 with TRBJ1-3, with a weak D call TRBD1 (5 bases). The V gene lost 3 bases and the J gene lost 7 bases, with 17 bases spanning the gap. This CDR3 has 15 amino acids. Germline CDR1 and CDR2: SGDLS and YYNGEE. DNA for the CDR3: TGTGCCAGCAGCGAAGGGCCCGGGGGTTTTAACACCATATATTTT. Translation: CASSEGPGGFNTIYF.

In the case of this clonotype: Given a much more abundant clone one base away, this may be a read error. The chain is built from TRBV4-3 and TRBJ2-7; weak D call: TRBD2 (6 bases). Germline V CDR1 and CDR2: LGHNA, YSLEER. V was clipped by 4 bases and J by 1 base, with 17 bases between them. The CDR3 runs to 16 residues. The CDR3 sequence is CASSRQDAGPSYEQYF. The CDR3 region has the DNA TGCGCCAGCAGCCGTCAAGATGCGGGGCCTTCCTACGAGCAGTACTTC.

The table lists this clonotype with many counts. The chain recombines TRBV21-1 with TRBJ2-5; TRBD2 reflects the table's D call only, with no check against the DNA. TRBV21-1 counts as a pseudogene. The CDR3 totals 20 residues. The CDR3 region is CASSKGPIAIAGLDQETQYF. Here the CDR3 DNA reads TGTGCCAGCAGCAAAGGACCCATAGCGATAGCGGGGCTGGATCAAGAGACCCAGTACTTC.

This clonotype was picked up many times. The V gene is TRBV6-2 or TRBV6-3, the J gene TRBJ2-1; D is perhaps TRBD2 (6 bases). Trimming cost V 11 bases and J 4 bases, with 18 bases left between them. In germline, CDR1 is MNHEY, CDR2 SVGEGT. The CDR3 has 14 amino acids. The chain's CDR3 is CACRSGTVYNEQFF. CDR3 coding DNA: TGTGCCTGCCGTTCCGGGACTGTGTACAATGAGCAGTTCTTC.

This clonotype was observed many times. The rearrangement links TRBV15 to TRBJ1-1, with TRBD1 as a possible D gene (6 bases). The V gene's germline CDR1 is LNHNV and CDR2 YYDKDF (reference sequence). The CDR3 has 14 amino acids. The V end lost 5 bases, the J end lost 2 bases, and 12 bases lay between the germline ends. The CDR3 DNA reads as TGTGCCACCAGCCCCGGACAGCTTAACACTGAAGCTTTCTTT. Translation: CATSPGQLNTEAFF.

This clonotype was recorded at least ten times. The chain couples TRBV20-1 to TRBJ1-1, with D possibly matching TRBD1 (6 bases). The CDR3 runs to 17 residues. Trimming took 3 bases from V and 0 from J, leaving 20 bases between them. Germline CDR1 reads DFQATT; CDR2 reads SNEGSKA (reference sequence). Here the CDR3 reads CSASKGPGQPMNTEAFF. CDR3 coding DNA: TGCAGTGCTAGTAAGGGCCCTGGACAGCCCATGAACACTGAAGCTTTCTTT.

This clonotype was seen repeatedly, ten times or more. This rearrangement joins TRBV5-6 to TRBJ2-1; 7 bases are a match to TRBD1. This CDR3 is 14 amino acids long. Germline CDR1 SGHDT, CDR2 YYEEEE. J was trimmed by 10 bases and V by 3 bases; bases with no gene match: 10. The DNA of the CDR3 is TGTGCCAGCAGCTCCCGGACAGGAAGGTCCGAGCAGTTCTTC. Amino acid sequence: CASSSRTGRSEQFF.

Of note for this clonotype: This may stem from a read error, because a much larger clone lies one nucleotide away. The genes are TRBV5-1 and TRBJ1-4; 8 nucleotides align to TRBD1. Germline V lookup: CDR1 SGHRS, CDR2 YFSETQ. CDR3 size: 16 residues. The CDR3 protein is CASSKLTGGTNEKLSF. The CDR3 DNA is TGCGCCAGCAGCAAATTAACAGGGGGAACTAATGAAAAACTGTCTTTT.

The chain combines TRBV7-8 with TRBJ2-3; 13 nucleotides line up with TRBD2. The length of the CDR3 is 17 residues. Germline V lookup: CDR1 SGHVS, CDR2 FQNEAQ. V gave up 1 base and J gave up 3 bases; unmatched junction bases: 4. CDR3 nucleotide sequence: TGTGCCAGCAGCTTAGTCGGGACTAGCGGGATTACAGATACGCAGTATTTT. It codes for CASSLVGTSGITDTQYF. The entire variable domain, with the rest obtained from reference TRBV7-8 and TRBJ2-3, is as follows: GAGVSQSPRYKVAKRGQDVALRCDPISGHVSLFWYQQALGQGPEFLTYFQNEAQLDKSGLPSDRFFAERPEGSVSTLKIQRTQQEDSAVYLCASSLVGTSGITDTQYFGPGTRLTVL.

Many counts were recorded for this clonotype. J is TRBJ2-3 and V is TRBV10-3; 11 bases are a match to TRBD2. From germline, CDR1 is ENHRY and CDR2 SYGVKD. The length of the CDR3 is 16 residues. Trimming took 9 bases from V and 0 from J; bases not matched to a gene: 8. The DNA of the CDR3 is TGTGCCATGACCAATCTAGCGGGGGGAAGCACAGATACGCAGTATTTT. Protein sequence: CAMTNLAGGSTDTQYF.

This clonotype has a count of ten or more. J is TRBJ2-7 and V is TRBV5-1, with no clear D. The CDR3 is made up of 15 amino acids. The V gene lost 0 bases and the J gene lost 0 bases, with 10 bases spanning the gap. Per the germline V gene, CDR1 is SGHRS and CDR2 is YFSETQ. The DNA for the CDR3 is TGCGCCAGCAGCTTGGCCAGCTCAAGCTCCTACGAGCAGTACTTC. Its protein product is CASSLASSSSYEQYF.

This clonotype was counted at least ten times. This sequence joins TRBV29-1 and TRBJ2-7; 10 nucleotides match TRBD1. The germline V gene encodes CDR1 SQVTM and CDR2 ANQGSEA. The CDR3 sequence is 14 residues long. V shed 3 bases, J shed 2 bases, and the junction held 4 bases outside the gene matches. CDR3 protein: CSVDSGQGAYEQYF. The CDR3 DNA reads TGCAGCGTTGATTCCGGACAGGGGGCCTACGAGCAGTACTTC.

This clonotype showed up many times. The chain uses TRBV7-9 and TRBJ2-1; D possibly corresponds to TRBD1 (5 bases). This CDR3 region has 13 residues. The V end lost 7 bases, the J end lost 1 base, and 8 bases lay between the germline ends. Per the germline V gene, CDR1 is SEHNR and CDR2 is FQNEAQ (reference sequence). The CDR3 spells CASTQGSYNEQFF. The DNA of the CDR3 is TGTGCCAGCACGCAGGGTTCCTACAATGAGCAGTTCTTC.

In its sample, this clonotype was seen many times. The chain is built from TRBV20-1 and TRBJ2-7; no definite D call. V was shortened by 0 bases and J by 7 bases, with 10 bases between the two germline ends. This CDR3 region has 12 residues. The germline CDR1 and CDR2 sequences are DFQATT and SNEGSKA (reference sequence). Here the CDR3 reads CSARETPREQYF. The CDR3 nucleotides read TGCAGTGCTAGAGAGACCCCCAGGGAGCAGTACTTC.

This clonotype has at least ten counts. This chain joins TRBV30 and TRBJ1-1; 8 positions agree with TRBD1. With V trimmed by 4 bases and J by 4 bases, 5 bases remained unmatched. Germline V gene sequence: CDR1 GTSNPN, CDR2 SVGIG (reference sequence). The CDR3 covers 13 residues. The CDR3 DNA reads TGTGCCTGGATTCGGACAGGGATCACTGAAGCTTTCTTT. This sequence encodes CAWIRTGITEAFF.

This clonotype was seen ten or more times. This rearrangement joins TRBV12-3 or TRBV12-4 to TRBJ2-5; no firm D call. Trimming cost V 4 bases and J 0 bases, with 9 bases left between them. The CDR3 runs to 14 residues. CDR3 DNA: TGTGCCAGCAGTTACGACACGAACCAAGAGACCCAGTACTTC. Its protein product is CASSYDTNQETQYF.

At least ten counts were recorded for this clonotype. The V gene is TRBV29-1, the J gene TRBJ2-1; no reliable D call. Germline-derived CDR1 and CDR2 are SQVTM and ANQGSEA. The length of the CDR3 is 14 residues. Trimming left V 6 bases short and J 5 bases short, with 17 bases between. Here the CDR3 reads CSVARKLIDNEQFF. The DNA of the CDR3 is TGCAGCGTCGCCCGCAAACTAATCGACAATGAGCAGTTCTTC.

This clonotype appeared many times. V is TRBV5-1 and J is TRBJ1-3; TRBD1 is a possible D gene (6 bases). V was cut by 4 bases and J by 0 bases, with 8 bases left in between. CDR3 length: 14 residues. Looked up from germline, CDR1 is SGHRS and CDR2 is YFSETQ. CDR3 in amino acids: CASSEGGSGNTIYF. In nucleotides, the CDR3 is TGCGCCAGCAGCGAGGGGGGCTCTGGAAACACCATATATTTT.